This is a list of T cell receptor beta chains from one sample in a study of Graves' ophthalmopathy and Graves' hyperthyroidism. TCRdb fed the multiplex PCR reads into MiXCR, producing one record per CDR3 protein. The profile shows about 640,000 distinct CDR3 sequences, under 50% of them singletons. The sequenced sample consisted of peripheral blood. These TCRs come from an adult man with Graves' ophthalmopathy. Each CDR3 is given with its conserved first and last residue. Fields, in order: D gene, V gene, clone size, J gene, CDR3 protein, CDR3 DNA. The D gene is left open where the match is weak. Some rows have no size entry. The others give once, few or many, or a class for an expanded clone.

TRBD1	TRBV5-1	once	TRBJ2-7	CASSPGQGFNGYEQYF	TGCGCCAGCAGCCCGGGACAGGGTTTTAATGGCTACGAGCAGTACTTC
.	TRBV29-1	.	TRBJ2-6	CSARLSSGANVLTF	TGCAGCGCCCGACTCAGCTCTGGGGCCAACGTCCTGACTTTC
.	TRBV2	.	TRBJ2-7	CASPRGTASYEQYF	TGTGCCAGCCCGAGGGGGACCGCATCCTACGAGCAGTACTTC
.	TRBV9	many	TRBJ1-2	CASSAPGTPEGAYGYTF	TGTGCCAGCAGCGCTCCCGGGACTCCAGAAGGGGCCTATGGCTACACCTTC
TRBD1	TRBV10-2	.	TRBJ2-7	CASSRVASRQGDTYEQYF	TGCGCCAGCAGCCGAGTGGCTTCAAGGCAGGGGGACACCTACGAGCAGTACTTC
.	TRBV19	few	TRBJ1-6	CASSDKDSYNSPLHF	TGTGCCAGTAGCGACAAGGACTCCTATAATTCACCCCTCCACTTT
.	TRBV20-1	once	TRBJ2-5	CSARYGSEETQYF	TGCAGTGCTAGATACGGCAGTGAAGAGACCCAGTACTTC
.	TRBV7-9	.	TRBJ2-2	CASSQSGTQNTGELFF	TGCGCCAGCAGCCAGTCCGGGACACAGAACACCGGGGAGCTGTTTTTT
.	TRBV7-8	many	TRBJ1-2	CASSFGLNYGYTF	TGTGCCAGCAGCTTTGGCCTTAACTATGGCTACACCTTC
TRBD1	TRBV4-1	.	TRBJ1-5	CASSQVNRGSNQPQHF	TGCGCCAGCAGCCAAGTAAACAGGGGAAGCAATCAGCCCCAGCATTTT
.	TRBV6-1	once	TRBJ1-1	CASNSQGSVAPEAFF	TGTGCCAGCAATTCCCAGGGGAGCGTTGCCCCTGAAGCTTTCTTT
.	TRBV7-3	many	TRBJ1-4	CASSAYAANEKLFF	TGTGCCAGCAGCGCCTACGCAGCTAATGAAAAACTGTTTTTT
TRBD1	TRBV19	few	TRBJ1-2	CASSIPTGATNYGYTF	TGTGCCAGTAGTATACCGACAGGGGCAACGAACTATGGCTACACCTTC
.	TRBV6-5	.	TRBJ1-5	CASRDGTAYQPQHF	TGTGCCAGCAGGGACGGGACGGCCTATCAGCCCCAGCATTTT
.	TRBV4-1	.	TRBJ1-2	CASSQDVGLIYGYTF	TGCGCCAGCAGCCAAGATGTGGGGTTGATCTATGGCTACACCTTC
.	TRBV19	few	TRBJ2-2	CASRPSPGELFF	TGTGCCAGCAGACCCTCTCCCGGGGAGCTGTTTTTT
TRBD2	TRBV5-8	many	TRBJ2-6	CASSSSGGWANVLTF	TGTGCCAGCAGCTCCAGCGGGGGGTGGGCCAACGTCCTGACTTTC
TRBD1	TRBV5-8	.	TRBJ1-2	CASSSGQDIYGYTF	TGCGCCAGCAGCTCGGGACAGGACATCTATGGCTACACCTTC
TRBD1	TRBV7-3	many	TRBJ2-5	CASSLTRGETQYF	TGTGCCAGCAGCTTAACCAGGGGGGAGACCCAGTACTTC
.	TRBV6-5	.	TRBJ2-7	CAPHFVTGKCSYEQYF	TGTGCCCCCCATTTCGTTACGGGCAAGTGTTCCTACGAGCAGTACTTC
.	TRBV15	many	TRBJ2-5	CATSRTPTGTETQYF	TGTGCCACCAGCAGAACCCCCACAGGGACAGAGACCCAGTACTTC
.	TRBV7-2	many	TRBJ1-6	CASSLEGQGSSPLHF	TGTGCCAGCAGCTTAGAGGGCCAGGGTTCTTCACCCCTCCACTTT
.	TRBV7-8	many	TRBJ1-1	CASSLAPTEAFF	TGTGCCAGCAGCTTAGCCCCAACTGAAGCTTTCTTT
TRBD1	TRBV2	few	TRBJ2-7	CASRDRVSSYEQYF	TGTGCCAGCAGGGACAGGGTCAGCTCCTACGAGCAGTACTTC
.	TRBV2	many	TRBJ2-2	CASSEAPRATNTGELFF	TGTGCCAGCAGTGAAGCGCCCAGGGCAACGAACACCGGGGAGCTGTTTTTT
.	TRBV12-3/TRBV12-4	.	TRBJ1-1	CASTFNRFYTEAFF	TGTGCCAGCACCTTCAACAGGTTTTACACTGAAGCTTTCTTT
.	TRBV10-3	.	TRBJ1-2	CASSLRGFHGYTF	TGTGCCAGCAGCTTGCGGGGGTTTCATGGCTACACCTTC
TRBD1	TRBV11-3	once	TRBJ2-2	CASSLDIYRGAPNTGELFF	TGTGCCAGCAGCTTAGATATCTACAGGGGGGCCCCGAACACCGGGGAGCTGTTTTTT
TRBD1	TRBV7-2	once	TRBJ2-7	CASSGTGGGGAAYEQYF	TGTGCCTCAAGCGGGACAGGGGGCGGTGGGGCCGCTTACGAGCAGTACTTC
.	TRBV10-3	.	TRBJ1-4	CAISGTNEKLFF	TGTGCCATCAGCGGGACTAATGAAAAACTGTTTTTT
TRBD1	TRBV14	few	TRBJ2-5	CASSQGGQARGQETQYF	TGTGCCAGCAGCCAGGGGGGACAGGCCCGAGGACAAGAGACCCAGTACTTC
TRBD1	TRBV6-5	many	TRBJ1-1	CASSWTGENTEAFF	TGTGCCAGCAGCTGGACAGGGGAGAACACTGAAGCTTTCTTT
.	TRBV5-1	.	TRBJ2-2	CASSLDGPGNTGVLFF	TGCGCCAGCAGCTTGGACGGACCGGGTAACACCGGGGTGCTGTTTTTT
.	TRBV4-2	.	TRBJ1-2	CASSQIRWTDGYTF	TGTGCCAGCAGCCAAATCCGATGGACAGATGGCTACACCTTC
.	TRBV2	.	TRBJ2-7	CASTAVGNEQYF	TGTGCCAGCACAGCAGTGGGGAATGAGCAGTACTTC
TRBD1	TRBV29-1	.	TRBJ2-5	CSVGAWDRGGETQYF	TGCAGCGTTGGAGCATGGGACAGGGGGGGAGAGACCCAGTACTTC
.	TRBV24-1	many	TRBJ1-5	CATSEGRGAYPSNQPQHF	TGTGCCACCAGTGAGGGACGGGGGGCATACCCCTCCAATCAGCCCCAGCATTTT
.	TRBV2	.	TRBJ1-1	CASSGEGRWTEAFF	TGTGCCAGCAGTGGAGAGGGGCGATGGACTGAAGCTTTCTTT
.	TRBV13	few	TRBJ2-7	CASSLNVRGSYEQYF	TGTGCCAGCAGCTTAAATGTGCGGGGCTCCTACGAGCAGTACTTC
TRBD1	TRBV6-1	few	TRBJ1-5	CASNIRQGIQPQHF	TGTGCCAGCAACATACGACAGGGCATTCAGCCCCAGCATTTT
.	TRBV7-2	many	TRBJ2-7	CASSAPLLEQYF	TGTGCCAGCAGCGCCCCATTACTCGAGCAGTACTTC
.	TRBV9	.	TRBJ1-6	CASSLAGDNSRFHF	TGTGCCAGCAGCTTAGCAGGAGATAATTCACGCTTCCACTTT
.	TRBV20-1	.	TRBJ2-7	CSADTGISSYEQYF	TGCAGTGCTGATACAGGAATTAGCTCCTACGAGCAGTACTTC
.	TRBV25-1	.	TRBJ1-6	CASSQFTGYNLPLHF	TGCGCCAGCAGCCAATTCACAGGGTATAATTTACCCCTCCACTTT
TRBD2	TRBV24-1	.	TRBJ2-3	CATSDLRTSGTGSDTQYF	TGTGCCACCAGTGATTTGAGGACTAGCGGGACAGGCTCAGATACGCAGTATTTT
TRBD2	TRBV24-1	.	TRBJ2-1	CATSDRTSYYYNEQFF	TGTGCCACCAGTGACCGGACTAGCTATTACTACAATGAGCAGTTCTTC
.	TRBV24-1	.	TRBJ1-5	CSTCDSTGTSNQPQHF	TGTTCCACCTGTGATTCCACAGGGACGAGCAATCAGCCCCAGCATTTT
TRBD1	TRBV9	few	TRBJ1-1	CASSPPRDSRTEAFF	TGTGCCAGCTCACCACCCCGGGACAGCCGGACTGAAGCTTTCTTT
TRBD1	TRBV7-2	.	TRBJ1-3	CASSLVWTGVGNTIYF	TGTGCCAGCAGCTTAGTATGGACAGGGGTTGGAAACACCATATATTTT
TRBD1	TRBV10-3	.	TRBJ1-1	CASSTDRGRTEAFF	TGTGCCAGCAGTACGGACAGGGGGAGGACTGAAGCTTTCTTT